These T cell receptor beta chains were read from a single sample in a study of radiation and T cells in renal cell carcinoma. Produced via immunoSEQ multiplex PCR; TCRdb's table is partial and in-frame only. Of about 49,000 clones in the sample, roughly four fifths were seen once. Here the sequenced sample was blood, taken from a patient whose treatment included radiotherapy and nephrectomy. The receptors originated from a woman aged 70-85 years with renal cell carcinoma. The CDR3 runs from the conserved cysteine through the conserved F or W. A D gene is named only where the DNA matches it firmly. Expanded clones get a size class; other rows say once, few or many, or leave the size out.

>TRBJ2-2|TRBV18|NA|NA
CASSPSGRDTGELFF
TGTGCCAGCTCACCATCAGGGCGGGACACCGGGGAGCTGTTTTTT
>TRBJ2-5|TRBV6-1|NA|TRBD2
CASSVLRGGVQETQYF
TGTGCCAGCAGTGTTTTGCGGGGGGGGGTCCAAGAGACCCAGTACTTC
>TRBJ1-2|TRBV6-5|NA|TRBD1
CASSGYGTDYGYTF
TGTGCCAGCAGTGGCTACGGGACAGACTATGGCTACACCTTC
>TRBJ2-6|TRBV5-8|NA|NA
CASGGRSGANVLTF
TGTGCCAGCGGGGGGCGCTCTGGGGCCAACGTCCTGACTTTC
>TRBJ2-7|TRBV2|NA|TRBD2
CASSVGREGGGIHEQYF
TGTGCCAGCAGTGTTGGTCGGGAGGGCGGGGGTATCCACGAGCAGTACTTC
>TRBJ2-1|TRBV7-8|NA|TRBD1
CASSFLGQSYNEQFF
TGTGCCAGCAGCTTTTTGGGACAGAGTTACAATGAGCAGTTCTTC
>TRBJ2-5|TRBV7-9|NA|NA
CASISGHEETQYF
TGTGCCAGCATTTCGGGCCACGAAGAGACCCAGTACTTC
>TRBJ2-7|TRBV5-1|NA|NA
CASSSRDEPYEQYF
TGCGCCAGCAGCTCCCGGGACGAGCCCTACGAGCAGTACTTC
>TRBJ1-3|TRBV28|NA|NA
CASSESSGNTIYF
TGTGCCAGCAGCGAGAGCTCTGGAAACACCATATATTTT
>TRBJ2-2|TRBV11-2|NA|NA
CASSLSAREYNTGELFF
TGTGCCAGCAGCTTATCTGCCCGGGAGTATAACACCGGGGAGCTGTTTTTT
>TRBJ1-2|TRBV28|few|NA
CASTGSPNYGYTF
TGTGCCAGCACTGGATCCCCAAACTATGGCTACACCTTC
>TRBJ1-4|TRBV11-2|once|TRBD1
CASSRGQGATNEKLFF
TGTGCCAGCAGCCGGGGACAGGGGGCAACTAATGAAAAACTGTTTTTT
>TRBJ2-1|TRBV5-1|NA|NA
CASKTRASDINEQFF
TGCGCCAGTAAGACCAGGGCATCGGATATCAATGAGCAGTTCTTC
>TRBJ1-4|TRBV5-8|NA|TRBD1
CASSTEQGAANEKLFF
TGTGCCAGCAGCACGGAACAGGGGGCAGCTAATGAAAAACTGTTTTTT
>TRBJ1-4|TRBV5-6|NA|NA
CASSSWSNEKLFF
TGTGCCAGCAGCTCCTGGTCTAATGAAAAACTGTTTTTT
>TRBJ1-2|TRBV19|NA|NA
CASSIEGAYGYTF
TGTGCCAGTAGTATAGAGGGGGCTTATGGCTACACCTTC
>TRBJ1-4|TRBV5-1|NA|NA
CASSLGAAGGTEKLFF
TGCGCCAGCAGCTTGGGGGCGGCTGGTGGGACTGAAAAACTGTTTTTT
>TRBJ2-5|TRBV11-3|NA|TRBD2
CASIPGTSGTQETQYF
TGTGCCAGCATCCCTGGGACTAGCGGGACCCAAGAGACCCAGTACTTC
>TRBJ1-2|TRBV6-1|once|TRBD1
CASSPRDRGVYGYTF
TGTGCCAGCAGCCCCCGGGACAGGGGTGTCTATGGCTACACCTTC
>TRBJ2-7|TRBV5-6|NA|NA
CASSSFGGFYEQYF
TGTGCCAGCAGCTCATTCGGGGGCTTTTACGAGCAGTACTTC
>TRBJ2-1|TRBV7-2|NA|TRBD2
CASSLTSGRADEQFF
TGTGCCAGCAGCTTAACTAGCGGGAGGGCCGATGAGCAGTTCTTC
>TRBJ2-3|TRBV9|NA|TRBD1
CASSARTGSTDTQYF
TGTGCCAGCAGCGCACGGACAGGGAGCACAGATACGCAGTATTTT
>TRBJ2-2|TRBV7-2|NA|NA
CASSLAVFGELFF
TGTGCCAGCAGCCTAGCTGTTTTCGGGGAGCTGTTTTTT
>TRBJ2-2|TRBV6-1|NA|TRBD2
CASSGLAGTTGELFF
TGTGCCAGCAGTGGACTAGCGGGAACCACCGGGGAGCTGTTTTTT
>TRBJ2-5|TRBV10-3|NA|NA
CAISADREGETQYF
TGTGCCATCAGTGCGGACAGGGAGGGAGAGACCCAGTACTTC
>TRBJ1-1|TRBV9|NA|NA
CASSHSQGLILNTEAFF
TGTGCCAGCAGCCACTCCCAGGGGCTCATACTGAACACTGAAGCTTTCTTT
>TRBJ1-1|TRBV7-3|NA|TRBD1
CASSLTGEGGTEAFF
TGTGCCAGCAGCTTGACAGGGGAGGGCGGCACTGAAGCTTTCTTT
>TRBJ2-6|TRBV16|NA|NA
CASSRTGGRSSGANVLTF
TGTGCCAGCAGCCGGACGGGGGGCAGAAGCTCTGGGGCCAACGTCCTGACTTTC
>TRBJ2-5|TRBV30|NA|NA
CAWSAGMSETQYF
TGTGCCTGGAGCGCGGGAATGTCAGAGACCCAGTACTTC
>TRBJ1-4|TRBV11-2|NA|TRBD1
CASSYGQGNEKLFF
TGTGCCAGCAGCTACGGACAGGGTAATGAAAAACTGTTTTTT
>TRBJ1-5|TRBV19|NA|TRBD1
CASSVTRQGEVGQPQHF
TGTGCCAGTAGTGTGACTCGACAGGGGGAGGTAGGGCAGCCCCAGCATTTT
>TRBJ2-3|TRBV7-2|NA|TRBD2
CASSLEAGGVGDTQYF
TGTGCCAGCAGCTTAGAGGCGGGGGGGGTCGGTGATACGCAGTATTTT